This TCR beta chain was obtained from a study of spatial heterogeneity in lung cancer. Study details: Unique TCR and UMI combinations averaged more than ten appearances each in raw reads. Study-wide findings and caveats: The appearance of ubiquitous expanded tumor TCRs in blood was greater at resection than follow-up.

Individual TCR cDNA molecules each bore their own unique molecular identifier. TCRdb passed the 5' RACE reads through MiXCR, listing each CDR3 protein once. The sample includes 82,000 or so distinct CDR3 sequences, approximately 12% of them seen just once. The germline V and J ends were trimmed by 6 bases and 1 base, with 12 bases remaining between them. This CDR3 has 14 residues. In germline, CDR1 is LGHDT, CDR2 YNNKEL (reference sequence). This clonotype was observed a handful of times. Its antigen is still unknown. Regarding time point: sample taken at primary tumor resection. Unsorted samples of tumor, nontumor lung or frozen PBMC had their whole RNA sequenced. A total of under 80 untreated early-stage non-small cell lung cancer patients served as donors.

The receptor was isolated from a male donor with early-stage non-small cell lung cancer. The V call is TRBV3-1, the J call TRBJ1-1; D not certain. Sequenced material: PBMCs, taken at surgery. In DNA form, the CDR3 reads TGTGCCAGCAGGAAGGTAGGTGGGAACACTGAAGCTTTCTTT. Translation: CASRKVGGNTEAFF.